This T cell receptor (beta chain) originates from a study of CD8 T cells in ankylosing spondylitis. Study-wide results and limits: A motif of roughly 8 highly homologous TCR beta variants was seen as apparently characteristic of ankylosing spondylitis blood.

TCRdb recomputed calls from the 5' RACE reads with MiXCR, one row per CDR3 protein. Counted here are more than 300,000 distinct CDR3 sequences, around 7.6% occurring once; the ten biggest clones make up roughly 15%. Only a few counts were recorded for this clonotype. Antigen unknown. The TCR sequence derives from a male donor with ankylosing spondylitis. Sequenced sample: blood, either unsorted or a sorted T cell fraction (not recorded which).

CDR3 residues: CSAWGGYEQYF. In nucleotides, the CDR3 is TGCAGTGCCTGGGGGGGGTACGAGCAGTACTTC. The rearrangement joins TRBV20-1 to TRBJ2-7, with TRBD2 matching over 7 bases. V shed 6 bases and J 4 bases; nucleotides not matched to a gene: 3. The CDR3 totals 11 residues. Germline CDR1 and CDR2: DFQATT and SNEGSKA (reference sequence).